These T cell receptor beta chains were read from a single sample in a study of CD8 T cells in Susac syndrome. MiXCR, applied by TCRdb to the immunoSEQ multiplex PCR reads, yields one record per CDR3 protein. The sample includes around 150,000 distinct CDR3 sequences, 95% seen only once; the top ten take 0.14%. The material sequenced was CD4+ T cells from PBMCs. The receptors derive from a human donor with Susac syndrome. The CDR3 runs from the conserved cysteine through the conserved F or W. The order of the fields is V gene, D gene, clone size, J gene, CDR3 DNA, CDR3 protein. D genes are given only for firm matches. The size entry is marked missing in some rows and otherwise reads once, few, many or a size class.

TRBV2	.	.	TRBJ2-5	TGTGCCAGCAGCCTTTGGGACTCCGCGGGGACCCAGTACTTC	CASSLWDSAGTQYF
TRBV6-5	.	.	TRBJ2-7	TGTGCCAGCAGTTACTTTACGGACCGACAGATACTTCGTTACGAGCAGTACTTC	CASSYFTDRQILRYEQYF
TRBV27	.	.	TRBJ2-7	TGTGCCAGCCGCAGTTTGGAGGGGAGGTCAATGCAGTACTTC	CASRSLEGRSMQYF
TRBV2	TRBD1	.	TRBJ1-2	TGTGCCAGCCACCGGGACAGCTATGGCTACACCTTC	CASHRDSYGYTF
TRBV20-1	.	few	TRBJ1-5	TGCAGTGCTAGAACGGGCGGGAGCAATCAGCCCCAGCATTTT	CSARTGGSNQPQHF
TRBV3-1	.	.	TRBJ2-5	TGTGCCAGCAGCTCTCAGCCTCGGGAGACCCAGTACTTC	CASSSQPRETQYF
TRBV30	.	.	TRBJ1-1	TGTGCCTGGAGTGTGGGCCCCCGGGGGAGCACTGAAGCTTTCTTT	CAWSVGPRGSTEAFF
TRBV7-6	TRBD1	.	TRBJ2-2	TGTGCCAGCAGCTTCTCCGGGACAGGGTTTACCGGGGAGCTGTTTTTT	CASSFSGTGFTGELFF
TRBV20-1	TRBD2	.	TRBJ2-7	TGCAGTTATGAGCGGGAGGGCTTGTTCGAGCAGTACTTC	CSYEREGLFEQYF
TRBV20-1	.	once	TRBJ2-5	TGCAGTGCTCCCAAGGGTGGCAGGGGTGGGGAGACCCAGTACTTC	CSAPKGGRGGETQYF
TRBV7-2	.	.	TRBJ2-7	TGTGCCAGCAGCTTAGCGCCACAGAGGCAAGCAGAGCAGTACTTC	CASSLAPQRQAEQYF
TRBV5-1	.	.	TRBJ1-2	TGCGCCAGCAGCTTGAGGCAGGGTACCGCTAGTACCTTC	CASSLRQGTASTF
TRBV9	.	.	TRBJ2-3	TGTGCCAGCAGCTTTGGGATTTCCGATACGCAGTATTTT	CASSFGISDTQYF
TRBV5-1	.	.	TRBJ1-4	TGCGCCAGCAGCTTGATGGGGGAAAAACTGTTTTTT	CASSLMGEKLFF
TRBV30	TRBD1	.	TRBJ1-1	TGTGCCTGGAGTCCCGGACAGGCTTGGGCCGAAGCTTTCTTT	CAWSPGQAWAEAFF
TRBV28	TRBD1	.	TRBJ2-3	TGTGCCAGCAGTCCCCGGACAGGGCAAAGAGATACGCAGTATTTT	CASSPRTGQRDTQYF
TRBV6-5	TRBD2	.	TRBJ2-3	TGTGCCAGCAGTTACTCGAGCAGCGGGGGGGCCGATACGCAGTATTTT	CASSYSSSGGADTQYF
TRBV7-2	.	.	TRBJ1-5	TGTGCCAGCAGCACCCAATCCGGGGACAATCAGCCCCAGCATTTT	CASSTQSGDNQPQHF
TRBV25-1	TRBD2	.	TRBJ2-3	TGTGCCAGCAGTCCTTCCGCGGACCTAGCGGGGAACACAGATACGCAGTATTTT	CASSPSADLAGNTDTQYF
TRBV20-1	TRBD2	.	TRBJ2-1	TGCAGTACTACATGGACTAGCGGTTACAATGAGCAGTTCTTC	CSTTWTSGYNEQFF
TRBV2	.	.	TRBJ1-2	TGTGCCAGCAGTGACAGGGACGGGGGCTACACCTTC	CASSDRDGGYTF
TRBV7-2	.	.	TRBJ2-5	TGTGCCAGCAGCTTTGGTAGTGCGGATTGGGAGACCCAGTACTTC	CASSFGSADWETQYF
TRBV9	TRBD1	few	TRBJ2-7	TGTGCCAGCAGCGCTAGACAGGGGTCCTACGAGCAGTACTTC	CASSARQGSYEQYF
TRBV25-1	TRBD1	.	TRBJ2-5	TGTGCCAGCAGTGATAACCTGCAGGGACAGGGGGCCGAGGAGACCCAGTACTTC	CASSDNLQGQGAEETQYF
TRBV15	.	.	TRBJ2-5	TGTGCCACACAGACAGGAACCAAAGAGACCCAGTACTTC	CATQTGTKETQYF